What follows are 6 T cell receptor beta chains derived from one specimen sequenced in a study of blood T cells in healthy people across ages. Primers used in a second PCR of roughly 6 to 12 cycles were a sample-barcoded 5' primer and a J-beta primer mix. Each CDR3 protein gets one entry after TCRdb re-called the 5' RACE reads with MiXCR. The data show 700,000 to 850,000 distinct CDR3 sequences, roughly 35% seen once. Sequenced material: blood. Receptors were obtained from a man aged 18 to 30 in good health.

This clonotype was seen more than once but under ten times. The V and J genes are TRBV4-2 and TRBJ2-1; unclear D gene. V gave up 0 bases and J gave up 3 bases, with 9 bases separating them. The germline V gene has CDR1 LGHNA and CDR2 YNFKEQ. CDR3 length: 15 amino acids. The DNA for the CDR3 is TGTGCCAGCAGCCAAGATATCCAAGGCTACAATGAGCAGTTCTTC. Amino acids: CASSQDIQGYNEQFF.

The rearrangement links TRBV7-3 to TRBJ2-3, with D unresolved. The length of the CDR3 is 15 residues. The germline V and J ends were trimmed by 1 base and 0 bases, with 8 bases remaining between them. Germline values: CDR1 SGHTA, CDR2 FQGTGA. CDR3 in DNA: TGTGCCAGCAGCTTAATACGTAGCAGCACAGATACGCAGTATTTT. Translated: CASSLIRSSTDTQYF.

This chain uses TRBV7-2 with TRBJ2-2, with no clear D. CDR1 and CDR2 (germline): SGHTA, FQGNSA. The CDR3 runs 14 residues. V lost 1 base and J 5 bases, leaving 8 bases between the germline ends. The CDR3 loop is CASSLGLETGELFF. The CDR3 coding sequence is TGTGCCAGCAGCTTAGGGTTGGAAACCGGGGAGCTGTTTTTT.

The rearrangement links TRBV12-3 or TRBV12-4 to TRBJ2-7; TRBD1 agrees at 9 bases. The CDR3 sequence is 17 residues long. J lost 1 base, V lost 3 bases, and 10 bases had no gene match. The CDR3 sequence: CASSFRSRDRVSYEQYF. CDR3 coding DNA: TGTGCCAGCAGTTTTAGGTCCCGGGACAGGGTTTCCTACGAGCAGTACTTC.

This clonotype turned up a few times. The gene calls are TRBV27 and TRBJ1-6; tentative D call: TRBD1 (6 bases). Per the germline V gene, CDR1 is MNHEY and CDR2 is SMNVEV (reference sequence). The CDR3 totals 12 residues. V shed 7 bases and J shed 14 bases, with 15 bases lying between them. CDR3 region: CASKTGSWTLHF. The CDR3 DNA sequence: TGTGCCAGCAAAACAGGGTCATGGACCCTCCACTTT.

For this clonotype: This may be a read error, as it is one base from a much larger clone. The chain uses TRBV5-1 and TRBJ2-1; weak D call: TRBD1 (5 bases). In germline, CDR1 is SGHRS, CDR2 YFSETQ. CDR3 length: 13 amino acids. V lost 3 bases to trimming and J lost 7 bases, with 11 bases between them. In nucleotides, the CDR3 is TGCGCCAGCAGCTCAACGACAGAAAATGAGCAGTTCTTC. Protein sequence: CASSSTTENEQFF.